A single sample is the source of the 2 T cell receptor beta chains below, sequenced in a study of T cell repertoires in cytomegalovirus infection. TCRdb reanalysed the reads using MiXCR and keeps one entry per CDR3 protein. The data contain approximately 97,000 distinct CDR3 sequences, approximately 16% of them singletons. The sequenced sample was PBMCs. The receptor set was obtained from a human donor in good health (CMV status not recorded). Some clones in this sample may be carry-over from other donors' samples.

This clonotype was counted many times. The J gene is TRBJ1-6, the V gene TRBV7-2; the match to TRBD1 covers 8 bases. The germline V gene has CDR1 SGHTA and CDR2 FQGNSA. This CDR3 has 16 amino acids. Trimming removed 3 bases from V and 9 bases from J; junction bases left unmatched: 10. The CDR3 loop is CASSFAGGWEFSPLHF. The CDR3 nucleotides read TGTGCCAGCAGCTTTGCAGGGGGCTGGGAATTTTCACCCCTCCACTTT.

This clonotype was detected only a few times. The chain has TRBV4-1 and TRBJ2-3, with 7 bases lining up with TRBD1. J was trimmed by 6 bases and V by 2 bases; bases with no gene match: 8. Germline V gene data show CDR1 as MGHRA and CDR2 as YSYEKL. This CDR3 has 15 amino acids. The CDR3 sequence: CASSQPDRSHDTQYF. CDR3 nucleotide sequence: TGCGCCAGCAGCCAACCGGACAGGTCCCACGATACGCAGTATTTT.